This TCR beta chain was profiled in a study of shared T cell receptors in the human thymus. Germline CDR1 is SEHNR and CDR2 is FQNEAQ (reference sequence). V lost 5 bases, J lost 3 bases, and 15 bases stayed unmatched. The CDR3 totals 18 residues. The assay was immunoSEQ multiplex PCR, and TCRdb's table has in-frame clones only and misses some. Here the sample spans over 650,000 clones, about 87% being singletons. These data also featured in a second study, about human thymus T cells. That paper notes: Infants, healthy and Finnish, who were having corrective surgery for congenital heart defects served as donors. Thymic tissue was derived from resections collected during corrective heart surgery. Thymic and blood repertoires seemed to favor certain V and J genes. Related studies noted strongly shared thymic repertoires across unrelated people.

Sequences were obtained from thymocytes. The chain couples TRBV7-9 to TRBJ2-7; the match to TRBD2 covers 11 bases. This TCR was sampled from a boy younger than two with a congenital heart defect. The CDR3 nucleotides read TGTGCCAGCAGCGGGCGCGATACTAGCGGGAGAGGCGGCTACGAGCAGTACTTC. Translating gives CASSGRDTSGRGGYEQYF.